Presented here are 9 T cell receptor beta chains from one specimen sequenced in a study of PD-L1 blockade in urothelial cancer. The method was immunoSEQ multiplex PCR; TCRdb's version includes in-frame clones alone and lacks a portion of them. This sample has roughly 74,000 clones; about 85% occur once, and the top ten carry roughly 5.7%. The specimen comprised PBMCs, sampled around atezolizumab (anti-PD-L1) treatment. Receptors were obtained from an older woman with urothelial cancer.

This clone has only one observation. CDR3 protein: CASSLPSGEQFF. The CDR3 nucleotides are TGTGCCAGCAGTCTACCTAGCGGTGAGCAGTTCTTC. The rearrangement joins TRBV7-6 to TRBJ2-1; TRBD2 aligns across 7 bases. CDR3 length equals 12 residues. The V gene end was trimmed by 6 bases and the J gene end by 9 bases; junction bases not matched to a gene: 5. Germline V gene data show CDR1 as SGHVS and CDR2 as FNYEAQ.

The table lists this clone with a few counts. This sequence joins TRBV6-5 and TRBJ2-2, with D unresolved. V was cut by 3 bases and J by 0 bases, with 8 bases left in between. CDR3 size: 15 residues. In germline, CDR1 is MNHEY, CDR2 SVGAGI. The DNA for the CDR3 is TGTGCCAGCAGTTATAGTAGAGCGAACACCGGGGAGCTGTTTTTT. Amino acids: CASSYSRANTGELFF.

The chain combines TRBV10-3 with TRBJ1-2; perhaps TRBD1 as D (5 bases). Deletions cut 3 bases from V and 8 bases from J, with 19 bases between. The germline gives CDR1 ENHRY, CDR2 SYGVKD. CDR3 length equals 15 residues. The CDR3 protein is CAISDSPGLPGGYTF. The CDR3 region has the DNA TGTGCCATCAGTGATTCTCCGGGACTGCCAGGCGGCTACACCTTC.

The sample holds a few counts of this clone. The chain employs TRBV5-4 and TRBJ2-3; TRBD2 is a possible D gene (5 bases). The CDR3 contains 15 residues. V was clipped by 0 bases and J by 0 bases, with 8 bases between them. In germline, CDR1 is SGHNT, CDR2 YYREEE (reference sequence). CDR3 bases: TGTGCCAGCAGCTTGGCGGGGATCAGCACAGATACGCAGTATTTT. Amino acid sequence: CASSLAGISTDTQYF. The variable domain in full, with the rest retrieved from reference TRBV5-4 and TRBJ2-3, is ETGVTQSPTHLIKTRGQQVTLRCSSQSGHNTVSWYQQALGQGPQFIFQYYREEENGRGNFPPRFSGLQFPNYSSELNVNALELDDSALYLCASSLAGISTDTQYFGPGTRLTVL.

In DNA form, the CDR3 reads TGTGCCAGCAGTTTCAGGGGCAACTGGTACGAGCAGTACTTC. This gives the protein CASSFRGNWYEQYF. The chain recombines TRBV28 with TRBJ2-7, with a possible D match to TRBD1 (6 bases). V was clipped by 3 bases and J by 4 bases, with 13 bases between them. Germline CDR1 is MDHEN and CDR2 is SYDVKM. The CDR3 spans 14 residues.

V is TRBV5-1 and J is TRBJ2-7; D uncertain. This CDR3 contains 14 residues. V was pared by 3 bases and J by 1 base, with 11 bases between. Germline-derived CDR1 and CDR2 are SGHRS and YFSETQ. The CDR3 reads CASSSSISSYEQYF. In nucleotides, the CDR3 is TGCGCCAGCAGCTCCTCTATATCTTCCTACGAGCAGTACTTC.

The rearrangement uses TRBV6-5 and TRBJ1-3, with D perhaps matching TRBD1 (6 bases). The CDR3 length is 13 residues. V lost 6 bases, J lost 4 bases, and 10 bases lay in between. CDR1 is MNHEY, CDR2 SVGAGI, per germline. CDR3 in amino acids: CASRLTGGNTIYF. The CDR3 nucleotides are TGTGCCAGCAGACTAACAGGGGGAAACACCATATATTTT.

The CDR3 sequence: CASRTTSGGSTVTDTQYF. As DNA, the CDR3 is TGTGCCAGTAGGACCACTAGCGGGGGGTCAACTGTCACAGATACGCAGTATTTT. The chain links TRBV19 to TRBJ2-3; 12 nucleotides match TRBD2. Germline CDR1 reads LNHDA; CDR2 reads SQIVND (reference sequence). There are 18 residues in the CDR3. The ends lost 6 bases at V and 2 bases at J; junction bases unmatched: 12.

CDR3 nucleotide sequence: TGTGCCAGCAGTTCCGGACAGGGATGGTACACTGAAGCTTTCTTT. Translated, it gives CASSSGQGWYTEAFF. The V call is TRBV27, the J call TRBJ1-1; TRBD1 aligns across 8 bases. Germline-derived CDR1 and CDR2 are MNHEY and SMNVEV (reference sequence). V dropped 4 bases and J dropped 3; count of bases not matched to a gene: 7. CDR3 length equals 15 residues.